The TCR beta chain under discussion was sequenced for a study of T cells in Graves' hyperthyroidism and ophthalmopathy. Study-wide context: Peripheral blood was collected at initial diagnosis, before any treatment.

The CDR3 consists of 14 residues. CDR1 and CDR2 from the germline V gene are MNHEY and SVGAGI. V was cut by 2 bases and J by 1 base, with 8 bases left in between. Amplification targeted TCR beta CDR3 regions from RNA transcripts. Carried out on the TCR CDR3, a first-round RT-PCR used the HTBI primer set. TCRdb re-derived calls from the multiplex PCR reads in MiXCR, one entry per CDR3 protein. Of nearly 600,000 distinct CDR3 sequences listed, approximately 15% are singletons. This clonotype was counted ten times or more. The sample comprised blood. The gene calls are TRBV6-5 and TRBJ1-1, with D maybe TRBD1 (5 bases). The receptor was derived from a woman between 25 and 40 years old with Graves' hyperthyroidism that later progressed to Graves' ophthalmopathy. The DNA of the CDR3 is TGTGCCAGCAGTTACAGGGGAGGGAACACTGAAGCTTTCTTT. The encoded protein is CASSYRGGNTEAFF.